The 30 T cell receptor beta chains below come from one sample, sequenced in a study of PD-1 blockade in mismatch repair-deficient tumors. The method was immunoSEQ multiplex PCR; TCRdb's version includes in-frame clones alone and lacks a portion of them. Of about 79,000 clones listed, approximately 78% are singletons. This sample comprised peripheral blood, obtained 44 weeks after starting pembrolizumab. All receptors come from an adult with mismatch repair-deficient cancer.

The chain uses TRBV27 and TRBJ1-5; 8 bases match TRBD1. Germline V CDR1 and CDR2: MNHEY, SMNVEV (reference sequence). Trimming removed 5 bases from V and 4 bases from J; junction bases left unmatched: 1. The CDR3 sequence is 13 residues long. This CDR3 is CASSGTGNQPQHF. The CDR3 bases are TGTGCCAGCAGTGGGACAGGTAATCAGCCCCAGCATTTT.

The CDR3 DNA reads TGCGCCAGCAGCTTGGACAGGGTGTTGAACACTGAAGCTTTCTTT. This sequence encodes CASSLDRVLNTEAFF. The chain couples TRBV5-1 to TRBJ1-1, with TRBD1 as a possible D gene (6 bases). From germline, CDR1 is SGHRS and CDR2 YFSETQ. V was shortened by 0 bases and J by 0 bases, with 9 bases between the two germline ends. The CDR3 consists of 15 residues.

The CDR3 sequence is CASSRNNEQFF. The DNA of the CDR3 is TGCGCCAGCAGCCGCAACAATGAGCAGTTCTTC. The chain is built from TRBV4-3 and TRBJ2-1; D not resolved. CDR3 length: 11 amino acids. In germline, CDR1 is LGHNA, CDR2 YSLEER. With 4 bases removed from V and 5 bases from J, the gap between germline ends came to 3 bases.

This clone showed up just once. The chain is built from TRBV6-1 and TRBJ2-7, with D possibly called TRBD1 or TRBD2 (5 bases each). The ends were cut back, 2 bases at V and 0 bases at J, with 11 bases in the middle. The CDR3 sequence is 15 residues long. CDR1 and CDR2 from the germline V gene are MNHNS and SASEGT. CDR3 sequence (DNA): TGTGCCAGCAGTGAAAAGGTGGGGGTCTCCTACGAGCAGTACTTC. This encodes CASSEKVGVSYEQYF.

The chain uses TRBV7-9 and TRBJ2-7; TRBD2 is a possible D gene (5 bases). The CDR3 loop spans 15 amino acids. The V end lost 5 bases, the J end lost 3 bases, and 17 bases lay between the germline ends. Germline CDR1 is SEHNR and CDR2 is FQNEAQ (reference sequence). Written as DNA, the CDR3 is TGTGCCAGCAGCCCTTTCGCGGGTCCCGTCTACGAGCAGTACTTC. Its translation is CASSPFAGPVYEQYF.

This rearrangement joins TRBV5-1 to TRBJ2-2; D gene unclear. From germline, CDR1 is SGHRS and CDR2 YFSETQ. V lost 7 bases to trimming and J lost 2 bases, with 9 bases between them. The CDR3 is 13 amino acids. The CDR3 DNA reads TGCGCCAGCTGGGCCGGCAACACCGGGGAGCTGTTTTTT. Translated: CASWAGNTGELFF.

The chain uses TRBV19 and TRBJ2-3, with 9 bases aligning to TRBD2. This CDR3 is 16 amino acids long. CDR1 is LNHDA, CDR2 SQIVND, per germline (reference sequence). Trimming cost V 2 bases and J 1 base; bases outside gene matches: 4. CDR3 residues: CASSITRTSGTDTQYF. In DNA, the CDR3 is TGTGCCAGTAGTATAACTCGGACTAGCGGCACAGATACGCAGTATTTT.

The rearrangement uses TRBV30 and TRBJ1-4, with a weak D call TRBD1 (6 bases). Trimming pared 0 bases from V and 6 bases from J, leaving 11 bases between. The CDR3 sequence is 14 residues long. Germline-derived CDR1 and CDR2 are GTSNPN and SVGIG (reference sequence). The CDR3 here is CAWSVLGAHEKLFF. The CDR3 nucleotides read TGTGCCTGGAGTGTTCTGGGGGCGCATGAAAAACTGTTTTTT.

This chain uses TRBV27 with TRBJ1-1; 9 positions agree with TRBD1. Losses at the gene ends were 3 bases for V and 3 bases for J; bases not matched to a gene: 8. Germline lookup yields CDR1 MNHEY and CDR2 SMNVEV (reference sequence). This CDR3 is built from 16 residues. The CDR3 reads CASSFRPGQGYTEAFF. The CDR3 DNA reads TGTGCCAGCAGTTTCCGACCGGGACAGGGTTACACTGAAGCTTTCTTT.

The table lists this clone with a count of one. Other nucleotide sequences in the sample specify the same CDR3. This chain links TRBV29-1 with TRBJ2-5; D might be TRBD1 or TRBD2, each matching 5 bases. Trimming removed 7 bases at V and 2 bases at J, with 8 bases between. The germline V gene has CDR1 SQVTM and CDR2 ANQGSEA. The CDR3 totals 11 residues. The CDR3 spells CSGDVQETQYF. The CDR3 nucleotides are TGCAGCGGGGACGTTCAAGAGACCCAGTACTTC.

The rearrangement uses TRBV5-6 and TRBJ2-5; perhaps TRBD1 as D (5 bases). The V and J ends lost 0 bases and 6 bases respectively, with 9 bases between them. Germline values: CDR1 SGHDT, CDR2 YYEEEE. This CDR3 has 13 amino acids. The CDR3 DNA reads as TGTGCCAGCAGCTTGGACAGGTCGCAGACCCAGTACTTC. This codes for CASSLDRSQTQYF.

The rearrangement joins TRBV19 to TRBJ2-1; a possible D gene is TRBD2 (6 bases). This CDR3 region has 14 residues. Trimming cost V 3 bases and J 1 base, with 7 bases left between them. The germline V gene encodes CDR1 LNHDA and CDR2 SQIVND (reference sequence). In nucleotides, the CDR3 is TGTGCCAGTAGTATTGGGACTTCCTACAATGAGCAGTTCTTC. It encodes CASSIGTSYNEQFF.

The chain has TRBV19 and TRBJ2-7; 11 bases are a match to TRBD1. The CDR3 is made up of 15 amino acids. The V and J ends lost 5 bases and 3 bases, in that order; junction bases with no gene match: 6. The germline V gene encodes CDR1 LNHDA and CDR2 SQIVND (reference sequence). DNA for the CDR3: TGTGCCAGTAGTTACGGGACAGGGGGGGTCTACGAGCAGTACTTC. Translation: CASSYGTGGVYEQYF.

V and J are TRBV28 and TRBJ1-1; D perhaps matches TRBD1 (5 bases). The CDR3 runs 14 residues. The germline V and J ends were trimmed by 3 bases and 3 bases, with 11 bases remaining between them. CDR1 is MDHEN and CDR2 is SYDVKM in the germline V gene. The CDR3 here is CASSLGEEYTEAFF. The CDR3 DNA reads as TGTGCCAGCAGTTTGGGGGAGGAGTACACTGAAGCTTTCTTT. Variable domain in full (rest from reference TRBV28 and TRBJ1-1): DVKVTQSSRYLVKRTGEKVFLECVQDMDHENMFWYRQDPGLGLRLIYFSYDVKMKEKGDIPEGYSVSREKKERFSLILESASTNQTSMYLCASSLGEEYTEAFFGQGTRLTVV.

The chain joins TRBV5-6 to TRBJ2-7; no definite D call. This CDR3 is built from 13 residues. Trimming pared 0 bases from V and 6 bases from J, leaving 10 bases between. From germline, CDR1 is SGHDT and CDR2 YYEEEE. The CDR3 is CASSLDPLSEQYF. The DNA for the CDR3 is TGTGCCAGCAGCTTGGATCCACTTAGCGAGCAGTACTTC.

The gene calls are TRBV6-5 and TRBJ2-5; the match to TRBD1 covers 7 bases. Trimming took 6 bases from V and 7 from J; bases not matched to a gene: 8. The CDR3 totals 13 residues. Germline V gene data show CDR1 as MNHEY and CDR2 as SVGAGI. The CDR3 protein is CASRLTGDRTQYF. The CDR3 bases are TGTGCCAGCAGGCTAACAGGGGACAGGACCCAGTACTTC.

As DNA, the CDR3 is TGTGCCTGGAGGACAGGGGGACAGGGCAGCACCGGGGAGCTGTTTTTT. Its translation: CAWRTGGQGSTGELFF. The chain employs TRBV30 and TRBJ2-2, with TRBD1 matching over 9 bases. The V segment lost 3 bases and the J segment 4 bases; nucleotides outside the gene matches: 9. The CDR3 contains 16 residues. CDR1 GTSNPN and CDR2 SVGIG come from the germline V gene (reference sequence).

The chain has TRBV11-3 and TRBJ2-5; D is ambiguous. Germline loops: CDR1 SGHNT, CDR2 YENEEA. Trimming removed 1 base from V and 5 bases from J, with 14 bases in between. The CDR3 runs to 15 residues. The CDR3 here is CASSLGGTKAETQYF. The DNA of the CDR3 is TGTGCCAGCAGCTTAGGCGGTACAAAGGCGGAGACCCAGTACTTC.

V and J are TRBV7-2 and TRBJ1-3; D is perhaps TRBD1 (5 bases). The length of the CDR3 is 18 residues. V gave up 2 bases and J gave up 0 bases, with 17 bases separating them. Germline V gives CDR1 SGHTA, CDR2 FQGNSA. This CDR3 is CASSLRGLGAASGNTIYF. The CDR3 DNA follows: TGTGCCAGCAGCTTAAGAGGGCTAGGGGCGGCCTCTGGAAACACCATATATTTT.

The chain couples TRBV7-2 to TRBJ2-1; a possible D gene is TRBD1 (6 bases). V was shortened by 2 bases and J by 5 bases, with 7 bases between the two germline ends. CDR1 is SGHTA, CDR2 FQGNSA, per germline. The CDR3 sequence is 13 residues long. CDR3 residues: CASSLWDNNEQFF. CDR3 coding DNA: TGTGCCAGCAGCTTATGGGACAACAATGAGCAGTTCTTC. The full variable domain, its missing parts supplied by reference TRBV7-2 and TRBJ2-1, is GAGVSQSPSNKVTEKGKDVELRCDPISGHTALYWYRQSLGQGLEFLIYFQGNSAPDKSGLPSDRFSAERTGGSVSTLTIQRTQQEDSAVYLCASSLWDNNEQFFGPGTRLTVL.

Only one count was recorded for this clone. J is TRBJ2-7 and V is TRBV27, with 7 bases matching TRBD1. There are 15 residues in the CDR3. V trimming: 8 bases; J trimming: 3 bases; junction bases outside the gene matches: 13. In germline, CDR1 is MNHEY, CDR2 SMNVEV (reference sequence). CDR3 sequence reads: CASVPSGGSIYEQYF. The CDR3 bases are TGTGCCAGCGTACCTTCAGGGGGAAGTATCTACGAGCAGTACTTC.

The gene calls are TRBV6-7 and TRBJ2-1, with a weak D call TRBD1 (6 bases). TRBV6-7 is an open reading frame, and its role is uncertain. This CDR3 is 14 amino acids long. V lost 0 bases and J 9 bases, leaving 12 bases between the germline ends. CDR3 coding DNA: TGTGCCAGCAGTTACTCTTTCTACAGGGCTGAGCAGTTCTTC. Protein sequence: CASSYSFYRAEQFF.

The chain links TRBV18 to TRBJ1-1; D unresolved. This CDR3 is built from 13 residues. CDR1 is KGHSH and CDR2 is LQKENI in the germline V gene. With 0 bases removed from V and 5 bases from J, the gap between germline ends came to 7 bases. The CDR3 region has the DNA TGTGCCAGCTCACCACCCGGGGTAACTGAAGCTTTCTTT. It encodes CASSPPGVTEAFF.

The chain joins TRBV5-1 to TRBJ2-2, with 10 nucleotides matching TRBD2. The CDR3 contains 17 residues. Germline trimming cut 1 base from V and 3 bases from J; bases unmatched to any gene: 6. CDR1 is SGHRS, CDR2 YFSETQ, per germline. CDR3 nucleotides: TGCGCCAGCAGCTTGCCCGAGCGGGAGGGGTACACCGGGGAGCTGTTTTTT. This gives the protein CASSLPEREGYTGELFF.

Only a few counts were recorded for this clone. The gene calls are TRBV28 and TRBJ2-7; TRBD1 matches at 12 bases. J lost 3 bases, V lost 3 bases, and 6 bases had no gene match. The CDR3 has 16 amino acids. Germline-derived CDR1 and CDR2 are MDHEN and SYDVKM. The CDR3 DNA reads as TGTGCCAGCAGTTTTCCGGGACAGGGGGCGAACTACGAGCAGTACTTC. It yields the protein CASSFPGQGANYEQYF. The variable domain in full, completed from reference TRBV28 and TRBJ2-7, reads DVKVTQSSRYLVKRTGEKVFLECVQDMDHENMFWYRQDPGLGLRLIYFSYDVKMKEKGDIPEGYSVSREKKERFSLILESASTNQTSMYLCASSFPGQGANYEQYFGPGTRLTVT.

This chain connects TRBV29-1 to TRBJ1-2; D is perhaps TRBD1 (5 bases). The CDR3 totals 12 residues. CDR1 is SQVTM, CDR2 ANQGSEA, per germline. With 4 bases removed from V and 5 bases from J, the gap between germline ends came to 11 bases. CDR3 bases: TGCAGCGTTGTGGGGACTCTATATGGCTACACCTTC. It specifies CSVVGTLYGYTF. Full variable domain (rest looked up from reference TRBV29-1 and TRBJ1-2): SAVISQKPSRDICQRGTSLTIQCQVDSQVTMMFWYRQQPGQSLTLIATANQGSEATYESGFVIDKFPISRPNLTFSTLTVSNMSPEDSSIYLCSVVGTLYGYTFGSGTRLTVV.

This chain links TRBV12-5 with TRBJ1-1, with D perhaps matching TRBD1 (5 bases). The germline V and J ends were trimmed by 5 bases and 6 bases, with 13 bases remaining between them. The CDR3 is 13 amino acids. Germline V gene data show CDR1 as LGHNT and CDR2 as FRNRAP. CDR3 DNA sequence: TGTGCTAGTGGTAACTACGGACACCCTGAAGCTTTCTTT. It encodes CASGNYGHPEAFF.

The gene calls are TRBV9 and TRBJ1-1; D may be TRBD1 (6 bases). Trimming removed 3 bases at V and 5 bases at J, with 17 bases between. There are 15 residues in the CDR3. CDR1 SGDLS and CDR2 YYNGEE come from the germline V gene. This CDR3 reads CASSAETGKRTEAFF. CDR3 nucleotide sequence: TGTGCCAGCAGCGCCGAAACAGGGAAAAGAACTGAAGCTTTCTTT.

The chain recombines TRBV23-1 with TRBJ2-3, with 14 bases lining up with TRBD2. TRBV23-1 carries the ORF label, with uncertain function. The V gene end was trimmed by 0 bases and the J gene end by 4 bases; junction bases not matched to a gene: 6. This CDR3 contains 18 residues. The CDR3 protein is CASSQSGTSGSPADTQYF. The CDR3 DNA reads as TGCGCCAGCAGTCAATCGGGGACTAGCGGGAGCCCGGCAGATACGCAGTATTTT.

This chain joins TRBV7-9 and TRBJ2-1; D gene unclear. CDR1 and CDR2 from the germline V gene are SEHNR and FQNEAQ (reference sequence). The CDR3 consists of 12 residues. The ends were cut back, 5 bases at V and 5 bases at J, with 7 bases in the middle. DNA of the CDR3: TGTGCCAGCAGCGGGGATAACAATGAGCAGTTCTTC. Translation: CASSGDNNEQFF.